This T cell receptor beta chain was obtained from a study of blood T cell repertoires in COVID-19. Only in-frame clones appear in the TCRdb table, and some are missing; sequencing was by immunoSEQ multiplex PCR. Here the sample spans under 400,000 clones, more than 70% being singletons. The CDR3 is 19 residues long. In germline, CDR1 is LGHDT, CDR2 YNNKEL (reference sequence). The ends were cut back, 0 bases at V and 0 bases at J, with 17 bases in the middle. The rearrangement uses TRBV3-1 (or the pseudogene TRBV3-2) and TRBJ1-4; unclear D gene. This sequence originates from a woman in her twenties or thirties with COVID-19, enrolled during active disease. Sequenced material: peripheral blood. In DNA form, the CDR3 reads TGTGCCAGCAGCCAAGATCTCAGACCGAGGATTGCAACTAATGAAAAACTGTTTTTT. It yields the protein CASSQDLRPRIATNEKLFF.